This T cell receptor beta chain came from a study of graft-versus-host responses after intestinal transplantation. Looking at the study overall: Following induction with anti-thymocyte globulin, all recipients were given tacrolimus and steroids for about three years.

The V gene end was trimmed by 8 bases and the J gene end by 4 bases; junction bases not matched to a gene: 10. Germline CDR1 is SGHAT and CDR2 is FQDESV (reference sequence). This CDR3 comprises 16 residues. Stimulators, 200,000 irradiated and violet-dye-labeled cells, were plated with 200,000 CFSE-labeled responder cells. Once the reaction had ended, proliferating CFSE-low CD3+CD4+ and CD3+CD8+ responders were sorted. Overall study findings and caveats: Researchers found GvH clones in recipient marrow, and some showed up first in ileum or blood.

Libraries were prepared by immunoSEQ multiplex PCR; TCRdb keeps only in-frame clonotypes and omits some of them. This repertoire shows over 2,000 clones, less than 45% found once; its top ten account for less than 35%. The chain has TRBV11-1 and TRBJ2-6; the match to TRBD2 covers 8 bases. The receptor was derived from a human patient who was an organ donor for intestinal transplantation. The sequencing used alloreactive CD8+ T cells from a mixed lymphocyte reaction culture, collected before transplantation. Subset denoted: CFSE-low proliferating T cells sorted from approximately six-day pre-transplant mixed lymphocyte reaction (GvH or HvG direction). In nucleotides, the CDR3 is TGTGCCAGCTCCAGCGGGGGCTTGCGGGGGGCCAACGTCCTGACTTTC. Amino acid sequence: CASSSGGLRGANVLTF.